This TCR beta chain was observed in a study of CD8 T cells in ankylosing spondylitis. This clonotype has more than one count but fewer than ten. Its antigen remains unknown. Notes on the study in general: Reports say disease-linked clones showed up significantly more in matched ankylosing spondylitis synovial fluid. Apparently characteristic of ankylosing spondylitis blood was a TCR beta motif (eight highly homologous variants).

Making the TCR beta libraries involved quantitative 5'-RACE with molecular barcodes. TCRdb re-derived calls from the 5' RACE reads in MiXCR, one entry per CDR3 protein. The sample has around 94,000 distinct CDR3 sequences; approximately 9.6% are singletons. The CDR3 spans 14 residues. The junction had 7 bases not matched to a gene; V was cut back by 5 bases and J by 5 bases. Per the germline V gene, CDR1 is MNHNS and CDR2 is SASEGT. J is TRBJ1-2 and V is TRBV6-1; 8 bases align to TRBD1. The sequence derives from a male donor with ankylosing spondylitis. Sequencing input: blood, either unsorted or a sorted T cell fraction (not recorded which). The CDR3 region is CASSNQGARYGYTF. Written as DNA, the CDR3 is TGTGCCAGCAGTAATCAGGGGGCGCGGTATGGCTACACCTTC.